The 8 T cell receptor beta chains below come from one sample, sequenced in a study of shared clonotypes between healthy human individuals. Some clones are missing from TCRdb's copy, which holds only in-frame ones; the method was immunoSEQ multiplex PCR. This sample yields about 2,500,000 clones, of which around nine tenths are seen a single time; 0.13% to 0.15% belongs to the top ten. Material: naive CD4+ T cells sorted from blood. Subset: CD45RA+ positively selected. The receptors stem from a young man in good health.

This clone was seen only once. The genes are TRBV2 and TRBJ2-3; 8 bases match TRBD1. Per germline, CDR1 SNHLY and CDR2 FYNNEI. J lost 4 bases, V lost 6 bases, and 6 bases had no gene match. The CDR3 sequence is 14 residues long. This chain's CDR3 is CASRSQGAADTQYF. CDR3 DNA sequence: TGTGCCAGCAGGTCCCAGGGGGCCGCAGATACGCAGTATTTT.

In its sample, this clone was seen once. This rearrangement joins TRBV6-5 to TRBJ2-5; the D is unclear. This CDR3 region has 15 residues. Germline-derived CDR1 and CDR2 are MNHEY and SVGAGI. V lost 6 bases to trimming and J lost 5 bases, with 19 bases between them. The CDR3 is CASSPLTYSRETQYF. The CDR3 DNA follows: TGTGCCAGCAGCCCGCTAACATACTCGCGGGAGACCCAGTACTTC.

The genes are TRBV2 and TRBJ1-2; the match to TRBD1 covers 8 bases. Germline-derived CDR1 and CDR2 are SNHLY and FYNNEI. CDR3 length: 13 residues. V shed 8 bases and J 6 bases; nucleotides not matched to a gene: 8. CDR3 loop: CASGSRGRDGYTF. For the CDR3, the DNA is TGTGCCAGCGGGAGCAGGGGGCGGGATGGCTACACCTTC.

The CDR3 loop reads CASSRPLGDEGSDTQYF. The CDR3 DNA is TGTGCCAGCAGCCGGCCCTTAGGTGACGAAGGGTCAGATACGCAGTATTTT. The J gene is TRBJ2-3, the V gene TRBV5-4, with D hard to call. V was cut by 4 bases and J by 4 bases, with 22 bases left in between. Germline V lookup: CDR1 SGHNT, CDR2 YYREEE (reference sequence). The CDR3 spans 17 residues.

The chain links TRBV5-4 to TRBJ2-3; 12 bases align to TRBD1. This CDR3 has 15 amino acids. Trimming cost V 4 bases and J 4 bases; bases outside gene matches: 4. CDR1 SGHNT and CDR2 YYREEE come from the germline V gene (reference sequence). CDR3 bases: TGTGCCAGCAGCCACCGGGACAGGGGGCCAGATACGCAGTATTTT. It specifies CASSHRDRGPDTQYF.

The rearrangement links TRBV5-6 to TRBJ1-6; D ambiguous. Trimming cost V 2 bases and J 7 bases, with 10 bases left between them. The CDR3 consists of 14 residues. The germline V gene has CDR1 SGHDT and CDR2 YYEEEE. The CDR3 sequence is CASSFVATNSPLHF. The CDR3 DNA is TGTGCCAGCAGCTTTGTAGCGACCAATTCACCCCTCCACTTT.

The genes are TRBV14 and TRBJ1-2, with 9 positions matching TRBD1. The length of the CDR3 is 12 residues. The ends lost 4 bases at V and 7 bases at J; junction bases unmatched: 1. Looked up from germline, CDR1 is SGHDN and CDR2 is FVKESK. CDR3 in amino acids: CASSRDRVGYTF. The DNA for the CDR3 is TGTGCCAGCAGCCGGGACAGGGTTGGCTACACCTTC.

The J gene is TRBJ1-2, the V gene TRBV5-1, with D maybe TRBD1 (6 bases). Germline V lookup: CDR1 SGHRS, CDR2 YFSETQ. The CDR3 is 15 amino acids. V was trimmed by 0 bases and J by 1 base, leaving 10 bases between them. CDR3 coding DNA: TGCGCCAGCAGCTTGGTGGGGGCCGGTAACTATGGCTACACCTTC. Its translation: CASSLVGAGNYGYTF.